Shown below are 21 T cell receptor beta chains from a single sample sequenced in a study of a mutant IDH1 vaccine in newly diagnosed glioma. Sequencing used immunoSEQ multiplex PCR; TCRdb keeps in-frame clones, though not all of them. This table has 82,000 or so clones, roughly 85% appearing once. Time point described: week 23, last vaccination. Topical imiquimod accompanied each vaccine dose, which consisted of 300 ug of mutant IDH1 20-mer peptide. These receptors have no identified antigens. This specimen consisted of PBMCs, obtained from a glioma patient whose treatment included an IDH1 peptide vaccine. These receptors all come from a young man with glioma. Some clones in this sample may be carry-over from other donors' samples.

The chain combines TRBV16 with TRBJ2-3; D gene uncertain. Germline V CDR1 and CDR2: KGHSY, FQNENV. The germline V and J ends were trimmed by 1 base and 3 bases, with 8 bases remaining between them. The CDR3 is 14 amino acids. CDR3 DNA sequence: TGTGCCAGCAGCCAATACCCCGGTACAGATACGCAGTATTTT. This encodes CASSQYPGTDTQYF.

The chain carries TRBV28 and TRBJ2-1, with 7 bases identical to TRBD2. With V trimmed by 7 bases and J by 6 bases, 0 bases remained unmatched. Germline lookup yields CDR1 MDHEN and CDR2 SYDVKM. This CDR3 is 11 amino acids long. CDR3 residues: CASTGGNEQFF. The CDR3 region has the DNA TGTGCCAGCACGGGGGGCAATGAGCAGTTCTTC.

The CDR3 coding sequence is TGTGCCAGCAGGTCGGGGGGCGGGAAGCCCCAGCATTTT. It yields the protein CASRSGGGKPQHF. The rearrangement joins TRBV6-1 to TRBJ1-5; TRBD1 is a possible D gene (6 bases). CDR1 and CDR2 (germline): MNHNS, SASEGT. This CDR3 is 13 amino acids long. Trimming removed 6 bases from V and 8 bases from J, with 14 bases in between.

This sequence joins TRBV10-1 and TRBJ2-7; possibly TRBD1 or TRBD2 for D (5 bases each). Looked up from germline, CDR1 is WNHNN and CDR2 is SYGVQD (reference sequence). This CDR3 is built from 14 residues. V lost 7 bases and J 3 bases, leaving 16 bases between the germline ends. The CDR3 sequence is CASKPGTVCYEQYF. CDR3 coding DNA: TGCGCCAGCAAACCCGGGACCGTTTGCTACGAGCAGTACTTC.

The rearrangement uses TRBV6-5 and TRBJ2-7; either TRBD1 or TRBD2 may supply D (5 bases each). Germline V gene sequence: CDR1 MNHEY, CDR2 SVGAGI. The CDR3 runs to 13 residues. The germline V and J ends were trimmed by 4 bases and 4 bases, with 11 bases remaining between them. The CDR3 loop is CASSWGLGYEQYF. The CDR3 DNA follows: TGTGCCAGCAGTTGGGGGTTAGGGTACGAGCAGTACTTC.

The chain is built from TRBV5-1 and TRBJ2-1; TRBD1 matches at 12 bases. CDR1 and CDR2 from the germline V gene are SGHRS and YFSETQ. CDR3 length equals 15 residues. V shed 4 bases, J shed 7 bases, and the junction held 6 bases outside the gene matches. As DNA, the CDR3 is TGCGCCAGCAGCCCGGGGACAGGGGGCGGGAATGAGCAGTTCTTC. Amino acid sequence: CASSPGTGGGNEQFF.

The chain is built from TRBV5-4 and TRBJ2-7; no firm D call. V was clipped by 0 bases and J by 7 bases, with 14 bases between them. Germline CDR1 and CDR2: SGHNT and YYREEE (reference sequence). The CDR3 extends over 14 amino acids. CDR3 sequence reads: CASSLGQVPREQYF. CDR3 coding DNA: TGTGCCAGCAGCTTGGGGCAGGTACCGCGGGAGCAGTACTTC.

CDR3 amino acids: CASSLRTGQETQYF. The CDR3 nucleotides read TGTGCCAGCAGTTTGAGAACAGGCCAAGAGACCCAGTACTTC. V gene TRBV28 combines with J gene TRBJ2-5; tentative D call: TRBD1 (5 bases). This CDR3 spans 14 amino acids. Germline-derived CDR1 and CDR2 are MDHEN and SYDVKM. The germline V and J ends were trimmed by 3 bases and 1 base, with 9 bases remaining between them.

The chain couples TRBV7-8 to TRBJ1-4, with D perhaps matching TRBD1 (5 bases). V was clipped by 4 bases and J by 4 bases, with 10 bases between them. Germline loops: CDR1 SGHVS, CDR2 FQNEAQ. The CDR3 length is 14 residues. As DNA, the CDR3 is TGTGCCAGCAGCTCACAGGTTATTAATGAAAAACTGTTTTTT. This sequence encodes CASSSQVINEKLFF.

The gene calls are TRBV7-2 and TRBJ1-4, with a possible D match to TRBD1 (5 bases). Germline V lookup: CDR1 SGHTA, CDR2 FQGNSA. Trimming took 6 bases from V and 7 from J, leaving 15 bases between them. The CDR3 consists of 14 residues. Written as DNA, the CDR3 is TGTGCCAGCAGGGTCGGGGGGGATACTGAAAAACTGTTTTTT. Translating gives CASRVGGDTEKLFF.

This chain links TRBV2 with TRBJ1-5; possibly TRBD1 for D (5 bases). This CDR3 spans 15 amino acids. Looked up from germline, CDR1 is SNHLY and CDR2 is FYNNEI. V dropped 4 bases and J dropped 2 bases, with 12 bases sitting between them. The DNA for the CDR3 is TGTGCCAGCAGTGGAGGGGACGTTGGCAATCAGCCCCAGCATTTT. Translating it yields CASSGGDVGNQPQHF.

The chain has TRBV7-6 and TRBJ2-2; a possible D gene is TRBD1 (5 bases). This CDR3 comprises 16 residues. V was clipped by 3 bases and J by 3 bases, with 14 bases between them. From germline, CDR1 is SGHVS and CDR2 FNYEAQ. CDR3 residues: CASSLTPGLDTGELFF. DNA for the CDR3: TGTGCCAGCAGCTTGACTCCAGGGTTAGACACCGGGGAGCTGTTTTTT.

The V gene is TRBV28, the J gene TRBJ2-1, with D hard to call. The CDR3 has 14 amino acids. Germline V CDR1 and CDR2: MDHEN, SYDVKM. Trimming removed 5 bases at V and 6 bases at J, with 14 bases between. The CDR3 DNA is TGTGCCAGCAGTCCCCTCGAGAAGTTCAATGAGCAGTTCTTC. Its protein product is CASSPLEKFNEQFF.

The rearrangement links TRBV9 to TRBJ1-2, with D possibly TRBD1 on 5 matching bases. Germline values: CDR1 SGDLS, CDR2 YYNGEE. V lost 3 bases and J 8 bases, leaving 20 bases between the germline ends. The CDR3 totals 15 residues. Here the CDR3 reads CASSDLGASLGGYTF. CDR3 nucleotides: TGTGCCAGCAGCGACCTTGGGGCCTCACTCGGGGGCTACACCTTC.

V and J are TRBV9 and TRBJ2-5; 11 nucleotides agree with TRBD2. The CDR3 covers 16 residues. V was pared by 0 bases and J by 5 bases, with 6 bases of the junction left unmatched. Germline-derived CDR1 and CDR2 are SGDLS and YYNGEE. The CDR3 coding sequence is TGTGCCAGCAGCGTAGGGCTAGCGGGGGGTGAGGAGACCCAGTACTTC. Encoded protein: CASSVGLAGGEETQYF.

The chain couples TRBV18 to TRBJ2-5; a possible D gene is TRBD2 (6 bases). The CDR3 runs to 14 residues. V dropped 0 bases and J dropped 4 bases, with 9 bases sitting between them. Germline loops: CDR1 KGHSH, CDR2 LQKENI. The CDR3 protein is CASSPPSGGETQYF. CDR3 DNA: TGTGCCAGCTCACCACCATCCGGGGGAGAGACCCAGTACTTC.

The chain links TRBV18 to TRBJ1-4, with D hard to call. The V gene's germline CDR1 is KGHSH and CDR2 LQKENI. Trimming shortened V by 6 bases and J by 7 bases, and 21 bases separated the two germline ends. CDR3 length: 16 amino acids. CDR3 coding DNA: TGTGCCAGCTCCCGCGTCTCCCTAATATGGGGTGAAAAACTGTTTTTT. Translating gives CASSRVSLIWGEKLFF.

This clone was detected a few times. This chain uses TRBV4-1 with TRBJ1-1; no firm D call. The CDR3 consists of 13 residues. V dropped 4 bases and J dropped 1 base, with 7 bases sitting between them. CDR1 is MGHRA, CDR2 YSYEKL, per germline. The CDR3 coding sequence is TGCGCCAGCAGCCCCCTGCGGAACACTGAAGCTTTCTTT. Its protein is CASSPLRNTEAFF.

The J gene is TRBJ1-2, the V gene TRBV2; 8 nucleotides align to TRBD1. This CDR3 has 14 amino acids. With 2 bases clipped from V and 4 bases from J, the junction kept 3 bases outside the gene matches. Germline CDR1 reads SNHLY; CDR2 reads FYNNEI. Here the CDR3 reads CASSEQGAGYGYTF. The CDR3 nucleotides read TGTGCCAGCAGTGAACAGGGGGCAGGCTATGGCTACACCTTC.

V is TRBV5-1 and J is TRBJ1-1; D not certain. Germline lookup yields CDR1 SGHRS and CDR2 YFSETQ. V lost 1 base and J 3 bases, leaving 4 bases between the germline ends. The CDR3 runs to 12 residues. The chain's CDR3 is CASSLLDTEAFF. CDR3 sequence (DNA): TGCGCCAGCAGCTTGTTGGACACTGAAGCTTTCTTT.

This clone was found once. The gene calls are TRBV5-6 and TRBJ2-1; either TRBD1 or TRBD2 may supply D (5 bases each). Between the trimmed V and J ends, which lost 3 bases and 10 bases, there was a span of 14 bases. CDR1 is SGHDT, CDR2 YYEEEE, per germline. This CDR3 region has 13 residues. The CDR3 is CASSSPDWGEQFF. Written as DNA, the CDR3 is TGTGCCAGCAGCTCCCCAGATTGGGGGGAGCAGTTCTTC.